A selection of T cell receptor beta chains follows, all from one sample in a study of cytomegalovirus exposure and HLA in healthy donors. Sequenced by immunoSEQ multiplex PCR; TCRdb stores in-frame clones only, minus some. The sample has some 180,000 clones, and its top ten clones hold 6.5%. Sample: PBMCs. The receptors come from a man aged 30-40 years in good health and CMV-seronegative. Both conserved end residues are part of each CDR3. Each record gives: V gene, J gene, CDR3 length, CDR3 protein.

TRBV20-1,TRBJ1-2,11,CSAGLQNGYTF
TRBV27,TRBJ2-2,16,CASSLVGGLYTGELFF
TRBV5-4,TRBJ2-3,15,CASSLGLIVTDTQYF
TRBV19,TRBJ1-1,12,CASSIRGTEAFF
TRBV29-1,TRBJ1-1,12,CSVETGGTEAFF
TRBV28,TRBJ1-2,14,CASSLGSSNYGYTF
TRBV30,TRBJ1-2,13,CAWLGRVPNGYTF
TRBV7-3,TRBJ2-3,15,CASSPGTGGADTQYF
TRBV5-1,TRBJ1-1,15,CASSSQGPVNTEAFF
TRBV5-6,TRBJ1-2,13,CASSRTGAYGYTF
TRBV5-1,TRBJ2-3,15,CASSFGGVGTDTQYF
TRBV6-1,TRBJ2-7,17,CASSEGRRGGRGDEQYF
TRBV9,TRBJ1-6,16,CASSPQPGQGNSPLHF
TRBV7-9,TRBJ2-5,15,CASSFVMGLGGTQYF
TRBV7-2,TRBJ1-2,15,CASSNRGKTNYGYTF
TRBV9,TRBJ2-2,14,CASSVGRLHGELFF
TRBV7-6,TRBJ2-3,15,CASSFRIAGADTQYF
TRBV15,TRBJ2-3,15,CATSKRDSITDTQYF
TRBV5-6,TRBJ2-7,13,CASSEGQTYEQYF
TRBV28,TRBJ1-2,17,CASSQGGGGGANYGYTF
TRBV29-1,TRBJ2-5,12,CSSGQGQETQYF
TRBV9,TRBJ1-6,15,CASSETGTHNSPLHF
TRBV27,TRBJ2-3,15,CASSFGDSTTDTQYF
TRBV29-1,TRBJ2-2,11,CSVVGGGELFF
TRBV30,TRBJ1-5,12,CAWTRDQQPQHF
TRBV9,TRBJ2-3,16,CASSVDSGGLTDTQYF
TRBV10-3,TRBJ2-5,16,CAISEHGLAGQETQYF
TRBV5-1,TRBJ2-2,15,CASSYRAPNTGELFF
TRBV2,TRBJ2-4,17,CASSPRDRRVAKNIQYF
TRBV7-9,TRBJ1-2,15,CASSDRDREVYGYTF
TRBV5-4,TRBJ2-2,16,CASSLNPGQDTGELFF
TRBV7-9,TRBJ1-1,13,CASSLGANTEAFF